Listed below are T cell receptor beta chains from one sample, sequenced in a study of T cell responses to AZD1222 COVID-19 vaccine. The repertoire was sequenced with immunoSEQ multiplex PCR; TCRdb's copy has only in-frame clones and lacks some. In the table there are about 120,000 clones, around nine tenths of which are singletons. Specimen: peripheral blood, collected on day 0 of AZD1222 vaccination. The receptors shown here come from an adult in good health. The conserved cysteine and the conserved F or W are not part of the CDR3 here.

v_call	j_call	cdr3_aa
TRBV9	TRBJ1-5	ASSFSGRDQPQH
TRBV5-4	TRBJ1-1	ASSLGAGTNTEAF
TRBV21-1	TRBJ1-6	ASGRGHPLSPLH
TRBV7-9	TRBJ1-3	ASSTPPGHQKDSGNTIY
TRBV19	TRBJ1-5	ASNAGGEGYSNQPQH
TRBV9	TRBJ2-3	ASSPSATSQSTQY
TRBV7-2	TRBJ2-4	ASSSQGALVKNIQY
TRBV3-1/TRBV3-2	TRBJ2-1	ASSPRDRSYNEQF
TRBV19	TRBJ1-1	ASTTLTGGGTEAF
TRBV23-1	TRBJ2-5	ASRYTGGVSETQY
TRBV7-9	TRBJ2-1	AVRASGSEEGSYNEQF
TRBV15	TRBJ2-1	ATSRDFGEREGRFIWNEQF
TRBV2	TRBJ1-2	ASRETVGYT
TRBV4-3	TRBJ1-1	ASSQGTGGRNTEAF
TRBV28	TRBJ2-5	ASSFLAGGQETQY
TRBV5-1	TRBJ1-3	ASSLGSSTGNTIY
TRBV5-1	TRBJ2-1	ASGRVRQGVNEQF
TRBV5-1	TRBJ1-1	ASSLTMGTLNTEAF
TRBV5-1	TRBJ2-5	ASSLDLGETQY
TRBV2	TRBJ2-3	ASGGTRFTDTQY
TRBV11-2	TRBJ2-5	ASSLGRSQETQY
TRBV7-3	TRBJ2-1	ASSSSGGFYNEQF
TRBV19	TRBJ2-7	ASSGGYEQY
TRBV6-1	TRBJ1-5	ASSEGSLQGAQPQH
TRBV11-2	TRBJ2-3	ASSFRAGSVPDTQY
TRBV7-6	TRBJ2-7	ASSSGGTSSYEQY
TRBV4-2	TRBJ2-2	ASSQDTATELF
TRBV28	TRBJ1-1	ASSLVSRGLGLNTEAF
TRBV20-1	TRBJ1-5	SASEPSARGNQPQH
TRBV7-9	TRBJ2-2	ASSKIRGTGTLSNTGELF
TRBV19	TRBJ2-7	ASTNGALTEQY
TRBV3-1/TRBV3-2	TRBJ2-2	ASSRAGGSGELF
TRBV7-2	TRBJ2-2	ASSQHGTNEGELF
TRBV5-1	TRBJ1-5	ASSPDRSGQPQH
TRBV11-3	TRBJ2-5	ASSLVDGETQY
TRBV7-9	TRBJ1-1	ASSRQGSHTEAF
TRBV12-3/TRBV12-4	TRBJ2-1	ASSLGTDNEQF
TRBV6-2/TRBV6-3	TRBJ2-7	ASSRTPGTIAYEQY
TRBV9	TRBJ1-4	ASSVKTTNEKLF